Shown below are 12 T cell receptor beta chains from a single sample sequenced in a study of spatial heterogeneity in lung cancer. TCRdb independently ran MiXCR on the 5' RACE reads; one entry per CDR3 protein. The sample carries around 19,000 distinct CDR3 sequences, less than 20% recorded once. Antigens of these TCRs are unknown. Time point defined: sample taken at primary tumor resection. Study-level findings and limits: Counts of expanded alpha and beta TCRs within tumors tracked the tumor nonsynonymous mutation count.

The material was lung tumor tissue, obtained at surgery. Receptor source: a female donor with early-stage non-small cell lung cancer.

This chain joins TRBV2 and TRBJ2-1, with TRBD2 identical over 7 bases. V shed 5 bases and J 5 bases; nucleotides not matched to a gene: 3. Germline loops: CDR1 SNHLY, CDR2 FYNNEI. CDR3 length: 13 amino acids. Written as DNA, the CDR3 is TGTGCCAGCAGTAGGACTAGGGACAATGAGCAGTTCTTC. It specifies CASSRTRDNEQFF.

The V gene is TRBV5-1, the J gene TRBJ1-2, with a possible D match to TRBD1 (5 bases). Trimming left V 4 bases short and J 4 bases short, with 14 bases between. The CDR3 totals 14 residues. Germline CDR1 and CDR2: SGHRS and YFSETQ. The CDR3 region has the DNA TGCGCCAGCAGCCCTGAGACAGCATCCTATGGCTACACCTTC. This codes for CASSPETASYGYTF. Looking up the rest from reference TRBV5-1 and TRBJ1-2 gives the full variable domain: KAGVTQTPRYLIKTRGQQVTLSCSPISGHRSVSWYQQTPGQGLQFLFEYFSETQRNKGNFPGRFSGRQFSNSRSEMNVSTLELGDSALYLCASSPETASYGYTFGSGTRLTVV.

This clonotype was picked up many times. This chain connects TRBV6-1 to TRBJ2-3, with 8 bases aligning to TRBD2. The germline V gene has CDR1 MNHNS and CDR2 SASEGT. Losses at the gene ends were 4 bases for V and 2 bases for J; bases not matched to a gene: 8. This CDR3 region has 16 residues. The CDR3 protein is CASSGLAGRLTDTQYF. As DNA, the CDR3 is TGTGCCAGCAGTGGCTTAGCGGGACGACTCACAGATACGCAGTATTTT.

This clonotype was found a few times. This rearrangement joins TRBV20-1 to TRBJ2-3; D unclear. Trimming stripped 6 bases from V and 0 bases from J, with 10 bases between. This CDR3 is 13 amino acids long. Looked up from germline, CDR1 is DFQATT and CDR2 is SNEGSKA (reference sequence). CDR3 residues: CSAPPTSTDTQYF. The CDR3 DNA sequence: TGCAGTGCCCCTCCCACTAGCACAGATACGCAGTATTTT.

The chain has TRBV7-2 and TRBJ2-3; TRBD2 agrees at 8 bases. The CDR3 spans 14 residues. Germline CDR1 reads SGHTA; CDR2 reads FQGNSA. V trimming: 5 bases; J trimming: 6 bases; junction bases outside the gene matches: 7. CDR3 bases: TGTGCCAGCAGCCTCGTAGCGGGACCCGATACGCAGTATTTT. Protein product: CASSLVAGPDTQYF.

This clonotype was seen a few times. The chain links TRBV20-1 to TRBJ2-7, with D maybe TRBD2 (6 bases). CDR3 size: 11 residues. Germline V gene sequence: CDR1 DFQATT, CDR2 SNEGSKA (reference sequence). Trimming removed 4 bases from V and 2 bases from J, with 6 bases in between. CDR3 amino acids: CSATGAYEQYF. CDR3 in DNA: TGCAGTGCTACGGGGGCCTACGAGCAGTACTTC.

This clonotype was counted many times. CDR3 in amino acids: CASRADEETQYF. The CDR3 DNA sequence: TGTGCCAGCAGGGCCGACGAAGAGACCCAGTACTTC. V is TRBV2 and J is TRBJ2-5; unclear D gene. V dropped 6 bases and J dropped 3 bases, with 8 bases sitting between them. Germline V gives CDR1 SNHLY, CDR2 FYNNEI. This CDR3 has 12 residues.

This clonotype was detected ten times or more. This chain joins TRBV7-3 and TRBJ2-7; possibly TRBD2 for D (6 bases). The CDR3 totals 16 residues. V gave up 5 bases and J gave up 1 base, with 18 bases separating them. Germline V lookup: CDR1 SGHTA, CDR2 FQGTGA. Here the CDR3 reads CASSTDKPDYSYEQYF. CDR3 coding DNA: TGTGCCAGCAGCACCGATAAACCGGACTATTCCTACGAGCAGTACTTC.

V and J are TRBV4-1 and TRBJ2-7, with D hard to call. Germline V lookup: CDR1 MGHRA, CDR2 YSYEKL. Trimming pared 0 bases from V and 2 bases from J, leaving 8 bases between. The length of the CDR3 is 14 residues. CDR3 residues: CASSQDDPAYEQYF. For the CDR3, the DNA is TGCGCCAGCAGCCAAGATGACCCAGCCTACGAGCAGTACTTC.

This chain uses TRBV10-3 with TRBJ2-7; D is undetermined. Trimming cost V 4 bases and J 2 bases, with 3 bases left between them. Germline V gene sequence: CDR1 ENHRY, CDR2 SYGVKD. The CDR3 has 11 amino acids. CDR3 residues: CAISATYEQYF. The CDR3 DNA is TGTGCCATCAGTGCAACCTACGAGCAGTACTTC.

This clonotype is a singleton in its sample. A much larger clone lies one base from this, so it may be a read error. The chain combines TRBV29-1 with TRBJ2-7; D gene unclear. Per the germline V gene, CDR1 is SQVTM and CDR2 is ANQGSEA. The V end was cut by 6 bases, the J end by 2 bases, with 17 bases between. This CDR3 has 14 amino acids. The CDR3 reads CSVNYSTNAYEQYF. The CDR3 nucleotides are TGCAGCGTAAACTATAGCACCAACGCCTACGAGCAGTACTTC.

This clonotype occurred many times. The CDR3 reads CASSLGVGTSTGELFF. Here the CDR3 DNA reads TGTGCCAGCAGCTTAGGAGTCGGGACTAGTACCGGGGAGCTGTTTTTT. The gene calls are TRBV7-9 and TRBJ2-2; 8 nucleotides agree with TRBD2. Germline V gene data show CDR1 as SEHNR and CDR2 as FQNEAQ (reference sequence). V shed 1 base, J shed 5 bases, and the junction held 6 bases outside the gene matches. The CDR3 contains 16 residues.